At least ten counts were recorded for the clone carrying this T cell receptor beta chain. This entry is derived from a study of T-cell reconstitution after alpha-beta-depleted transplantation in children. As it was prepared, the TCRbeta library received unique molecular identifiers. Using its own MiXCR run on the PCR reads, TCRdb lists one record per CDR3 protein. The data show approximately 640,000 distinct CDR3 sequences, 16% seen once. Germline V gene sequence: CDR1 SQVTM, CDR2 ANQGSEA. V shed 6 bases and J shed 1 base, with 18 bases lying between them. CDR3 length: 15 residues. Sample: PBMCs from the stem cell graft donor, taken from the stem cell graft. This TCR derives from a human donor who donated a stem cell graft to a child with acute myeloid leukemia. J is TRBJ1-1 and V is TRBV29-1; D may be TRBD1 (5 bases). The CDR3 here is CSVINGAGKNTEAFF. The CDR3 DNA reads TGCAGCGTCATAAATGGGGCCGGCAAGAACACTGAAGCTTTCTTT.